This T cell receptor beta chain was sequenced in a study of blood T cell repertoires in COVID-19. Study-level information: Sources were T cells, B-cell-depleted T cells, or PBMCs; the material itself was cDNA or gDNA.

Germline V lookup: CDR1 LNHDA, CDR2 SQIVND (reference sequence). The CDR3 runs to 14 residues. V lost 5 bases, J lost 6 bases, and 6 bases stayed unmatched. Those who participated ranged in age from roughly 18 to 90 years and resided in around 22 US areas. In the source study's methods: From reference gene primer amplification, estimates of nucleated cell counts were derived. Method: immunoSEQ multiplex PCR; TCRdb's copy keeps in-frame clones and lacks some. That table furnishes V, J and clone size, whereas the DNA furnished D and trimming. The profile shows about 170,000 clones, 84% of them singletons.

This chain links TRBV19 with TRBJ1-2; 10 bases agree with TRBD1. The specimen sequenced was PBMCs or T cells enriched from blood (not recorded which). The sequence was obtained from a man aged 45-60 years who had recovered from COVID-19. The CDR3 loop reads CASSFIGTGDGYTF. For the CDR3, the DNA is TGTGCCAGTAGTTTTATAGGGACAGGGGATGGCTACACCTTC.